The 5 T cell receptor beta chains presented below share a single source sample, sequenced in a study of shared clonotypes between healthy human individuals. Using immunoSEQ multiplex PCR, the repertoire was profiled, and TCRdb retains in-frame clones only, with some absent. The data hold more than 2 million clones, with 95% observed a single time. The sample taken for sequencing was naive CD4+ T cells sorted from blood. Specified subset: CD45RA+ positively selected. These receptors came from a man aged 18 to 35 in good health.

The chain links TRBV10-3 to TRBJ2-3; TRBD2 matches 11 bases. Looked up from germline, CDR1 is ENHRY and CDR2 is SYGVKD. The ends lost 4 bases at V and 3 bases at J; junction bases unmatched: 6. This CDR3 region has 16 residues. As DNA, the CDR3 is TGTGCCATCAGTGGGTTAGCGGGGGGGGTAACAGATACGCAGTATTTT. It codes for CAISGLAGGVTDTQYF.

The chain employs TRBV11-2 and TRBJ2-5; a possible D gene is TRBD2 (6 bases). Trimming shortened V by 2 bases and J by 5 bases, and 18 bases separated the two germline ends. Germline V CDR1 and CDR2: SGHAT, FQNNGV. This CDR3 has 16 residues. For the CDR3, the DNA is TGTGCCAGCAGCTTATTTTCGGCTAGCGAGGTCGAGACCCAGTACTTC. It yields the protein CASSLFSASEVETQYF.

The chain is built from TRBV6-1 and TRBJ2-1; possibly TRBD1 for D (5 bases). The CDR3 consists of 11 residues. V was trimmed by 7 bases and J by 6 bases, leaving 7 bases between them. Germline V gene data show CDR1 as MNHNS and CDR2 as SASEGT. Here the CDR3 DNA reads TGTGCCAGCATTAGGGGCAATGAGCAGTTCTTC. It codes for CASIRGNEQFF.

The chain carries TRBV25-1 and TRBJ2-7, with D unresolved. The germline V gene has CDR1 MGHDK and CDR2 SYGVNS. Trimming shortened V by 6 bases and J by 2 bases, and 14 bases separated the two germline ends. The CDR3 is 14 residues long. The CDR3 sequence: CASSQIKATYEQYF. The CDR3 DNA follows: TGTGCCAGCAGCCAAATTAAGGCCACCTACGAGCAGTACTTC.

The chain uses TRBV9 and TRBJ2-3; TRBD1 matches at 7 bases. Germline V gene data show CDR1 as SGDLS and CDR2 as YYNGEE. V lost 0 bases and J lost 5; bases outside the gene matches: 6. The length of the CDR3 is 15 residues. In DNA, the CDR3 is TGTGCCAGCAGCGTAGCTGGGACAGTTCAAGATACGCAGTATTTT. This gives the protein CASSVAGTVQDTQYF.